These 23 T cell receptor beta chains share one sample of origin, sequenced in a study of blood T cell repertoires in COVID-19. TCRdb's table, derived via immunoSEQ multiplex PCR, lists solely in-frame clones and lacks some. The table lists under 200,000 clones, about 80% of them singletons. Material: peripheral blood. The receptors here all came from a man aged 30 to 45 with active or convalescent COVID-19.

This chain connects TRBV9 to TRBJ1-2; D not resolved. The germline V gene has CDR1 SGDLS and CDR2 YYNGEE. The CDR3 runs to 15 residues. The V gene lost 2 bases and the J gene lost 6 bases, with 17 bases spanning the gap. The CDR3 DNA is TGTGCCAGCAGCGTTGTCGCGGGTGAGGGAGATGGCTACACCTTC. Translation gives CASSVVAGEGDGYTF. The full variable domain, rest sourced from reference TRBV9 and TRBJ1-2, is DSGVTQTPKHLITATGQRVTLRCSPRSGDLSVYWYQQSLDQGLQFLIQYYNGEERAKGNILERFSAQQFPDLHSELNLSSLELGDSALYFCASSVVAGEGDGYTFGSGTRLTVV.

The chain joins TRBV5-6 to TRBJ2-7, with 8 bases matching TRBD2. This CDR3 has 15 residues. Germline assignment: CDR1 SGHDT and CDR2 YYEEEE. V lost 2 bases and J lost 4; bases outside the gene matches: 8. The CDR3 nucleotides read TGTGCCAGCAGCTTTGGAGTAGCGGGGCTTTACGAGCAGTACGTC. This codes for CASSFGVAGLYEQYV.

CDR3 loop: CASSRTGGEETQYF. The CDR3 DNA is TGTGCCAGCAGTCGCACAGGGGGCGAAGAGACCCAGTACTTC. The rearrangement joins TRBV6-2 or TRBV6-3 to TRBJ2-5; 9 bases fit TRBD1. Germline V gene sequence: CDR1 MNHEY, CDR2 SVGEGT. J lost 3 bases, V lost 5 bases, and 4 bases had no gene match. The CDR3 loop spans 14 amino acids.

The chain recombines TRBV19 with TRBJ2-1; 7 bases fit TRBD1. From germline, CDR1 is LNHDA and CDR2 SQIVND (reference sequence). The V gene end was trimmed by 5 bases and the J gene end by 7 bases; junction bases not matched to a gene: 11. The CDR3 consists of 15 residues. The CDR3 nucleotides are TGTGCCAGTAGTGGCCGCCGACAGGGAAAGAATGAGCAGTTCTTC. It is translated as CASSGRRQGKNEQFF.

A few counts support this clone. This chain links TRBV2 with TRBJ2-2; D unresolved. The CDR3 has 15 amino acids. Per the germline V gene, CDR1 is SNHLY and CDR2 is FYNNEI. V was shortened by 1 base and J by 3 bases, with 9 bases between the two germline ends. For the CDR3, the DNA is TGTGCCAGCAGTGAAGACCACAGCTACACCGGGGAGCTGTTTTTT. Encoded protein: CASSEDHSYTGELFF.

This clone appeared a few times. V usage is TRBV2 and J usage is TRBJ1-5; no clear D gene. CDR3 length: 13 residues. V lost 6 bases to trimming and J lost 7 bases, with 13 bases between them. Per the germline V gene, CDR1 is SNHLY and CDR2 is FYNNEI. The CDR3 region is CASRTEGYQPQHF. The CDR3 DNA reads TGTGCCAGCAGGACCGAGGGATACCAGCCCCAGCATTTT. Variable domain in full (rest from reference TRBV2 and TRBJ1-5): EPEVTQTPSHQVTQMGQEVILRCVPISNHLYFYWYRQILGQKVEFLVSFYNNEISEKSEIFDDQFSVERPDGSNFTLKIRSTKLEDSAMYFCASRTEGYQPQHFGDGTRLSIL.

The table lists this clone with a few counts. The chain couples TRBV20-1 to TRBJ2-1, with 9 bases aligning to TRBD2. The CDR3 sequence is 13 residues long. Trimming removed 3 bases from V and 8 bases from J; junction bases left unmatched: 5. Germline values: CDR1 DFQATT, CDR2 SNEGSKA (reference sequence). CDR3: CSASSGRGDEQFF. The CDR3, as DNA: TGCAGTGCTAGTAGCGGGAGAGGCGATGAGCAGTTCTTC.

This clone is a singleton in its sample. The chain joins TRBV7-8 to TRBJ1-5, with a tentative D call TRBD1 (6 bases). This CDR3 spans 18 amino acids. Germline lookup yields CDR1 SGHVS and CDR2 FQNEAQ. Trimming pared 3 bases from V and 2 bases from J, leaving 20 bases between. DNA of the CDR3: TGTGCCAGCAGCTTCCCCCGGGGGGCGGGCGGGGGCAATCAGCCCCAGCATTTT. Encoded protein: CASSFPRGAGGGNQPQHF.

The chain joins TRBV11-2 to TRBJ2-2; 7 nucleotides align to TRBD1. The trim removed 5 bases at V and 5 bases at J, leaving 11 bases unmatched. CDR1 is SGHAT and CDR2 is FQNNGV in the germline V gene. CDR3 length: 16 amino acids. CDR3 protein: CASSPLGTVRTGELFF. CDR3 sequence (DNA): TGTGCCAGCAGCCCCCTCGGGACAGTACGTACCGGGGAGCTGTTTTTT. The full variable domain, completed using reference TRBV11-2 and TRBJ2-2, is EAGVAQSPRYKIIEKRQSVAFWCNPISGHATLYWYQQILGQGPKLLIQFQNNGVVDDSQLPKDRFSAERLKGVDSTLKIQPAKLEDSAVYLCASSPLGTVRTGELFFGEGSRLTVL.

The chain employs TRBV3-1 (or the pseudogene TRBV3-2) and TRBJ1-1, with D possibly matching TRBD1 (5 bases). Looked up from germline, CDR1 is LGHDT and CDR2 is YNNKEL (reference sequence). V was trimmed by 3 bases and J by 1 base, leaving 12 bases between them. This CDR3 has 15 residues. The CDR3 reads CASSQVPGGNTEAFF. CDR3 nucleotides: TGTGCCAGCAGCCAGGTCCCCGGGGGGAACACTGAAGCTTTCTTT.

The V call is TRBV29-1, the J call TRBJ2-1; the D gene is possibly TRBD2 (6 bases). Germline V gene data show CDR1 as SQVTM and CDR2 as ANQGSEA. The CDR3 runs 15 residues. V was pared by 4 bases and J by 7 bases, with 20 bases between. As DNA, the CDR3 is TGCAGCGTTGGATCCGTCCGGGACTTCGGGAATGAGCAGTTCTTC. Protein product: CSVGSVRDFGNEQFF.

This chain links TRBV5-1 with TRBJ1-1, with 11 bases identical to TRBD1. The V gene end was trimmed by 4 bases and the J gene end by 6 bases; junction bases not matched to a gene: 8. The CDR3 spans 15 residues. Germline V lookup: CDR1 SGHRS, CDR2 YFSETQ. CDR3 loop: CASSPGQGVASEAFF. DNA of the CDR3: TGCGCCAGCAGCCCGGGACAGGGGGTAGCCTCTGAAGCTTTCTTT. The full variable domain, rest sourced from reference TRBV5-1 and TRBJ1-1, is KAGVTQTPRYLIKTRGQQVTLSCSPISGHRSVSWYQQTPGQGLQFLFEYFSETQRNKGNFPGRFSGRQFSNSRSEMNVSTLELGDSALYLCASSPGQGVASEAFFGQGTRLTVV.

This clone showed up many times. The rearrangement joins TRBV24-1 to TRBJ1-1, with 7 bases that match TRBD1. The CDR3 length is 12 residues. V lost 3 bases and J lost 12; bases outside the gene matches: 6. CDR1 and CDR2 (germline): KGHDR, SFDVKD. The CDR3 is CATSDNDRETFF. The DNA for the CDR3 is TGTGCCACCAGTGATAACGACAGGGAAACTTTCTTT.

The V call is TRBV5-1, the J call TRBJ1-1, with D unresolved. Germline values: CDR1 SGHRS, CDR2 YFSETQ. The V end was cut by 3 bases, the J end by 5 bases, with 26 bases between. The CDR3 length is 18 residues. The CDR3 nucleotides read TGCGCCAGCAGCTACACAAAAATGACGGTTAGGAGGAGAACTGAAGCTTTCTTT. It encodes CASSYTKMTVRRRTEAFF.

The chain recombines TRBV29-1 with TRBJ2-7; possibly TRBD1 for D (6 bases). The ends were cut back, 6 bases at V and 6 bases at J, with 21 bases in the middle. The CDR3 extends over 14 amino acids. Germline CDR1 SQVTM, CDR2 ANQGSEA. The CDR3 spells CSVIRDTANSEQYF. CDR3 in DNA: TGCAGCGTAATTAGGGACACCGCTAACTCCGAGCAGTACTTC.

The genes are TRBV10-3 and TRBJ2-7; maybe TRBD2 (5 bases). This CDR3 contains 13 residues. V lost 5 bases, J lost 3 bases, and 11 bases lay in between. Germline V gene lookup returns CDR1 ENHRY and CDR2 SYGVKD. CDR3 bases: TGTGCCATCAGTACGGGATCGAACTACGAGCAGTACTTC. This sequence encodes CAISTGSNYEQYF.

The gene calls are TRBV4-1 and TRBJ1-1; no reliable D call. The CDR3 sequence is 16 residues long. Germline CDR1 reads MGHRA; CDR2 reads YSYEKL. Trimming took 3 bases from V and 0 from J, leaving 14 bases between them. CDR3 in DNA: TGCGCCAGCAGCCACAACACCCAAATGATGAACACTGAAGCTTTCTTT. Protein: CASSHNTQMMNTEAFF.

CDR3 sequence: CALGRQRGTGELFF. The CDR3 DNA follows: TGTGCCCTCGGGAGGCAGAGAGGGACCGGGGAGCTGTTTTTT. The chain links TRBV6-5 to TRBJ2-2, with 7 bases that match TRBD2. Germline assignment: CDR1 MNHEY and CDR2 SVGAGI. The CDR3 is 14 amino acids. The junction had 11 bases not matched to a gene; V was cut back by 11 bases and J by 5 bases.

The chain employs TRBV21-1 and TRBJ1-4; TRBD1 is the table's D call and was not checked against the DNA. TRBV21-1 is given as a pseudogene. This CDR3 has 15 residues. The CDR3 loop reads CASSKGRQGYEKLFF. In DNA, the CDR3 is TGTGCCAGCAGCAAAGGCCGGCAGGGCTATGAAAAACTGTTTTTT.

J is TRBJ2-6 and V is TRBV7-3, with 10 bases identical to TRBD1. There are 18 residues in the CDR3. The germline gives CDR1 SGHTA, CDR2 FQGTGA. V gave up 5 bases and J gave up 2 bases; unmatched junction bases: 9. The CDR3 DNA reads as TGTGCCAGCAGCCCCCGGACAGGGGGAGGGCCTGGGGCCAACGTCCTGACTTTC. This encodes CASSPRTGGGPGANVLTF.

This clone was detected only a few times. The CDR3: CASSLLGGNEKLFF. The CDR3 coding sequence is TGCGCCAGCAGCTTACTAGGAGGGAATGAAAAACTGTTTTTT. The V and J genes are TRBV5-1 and TRBJ1-4; D is unclear. Looked up from germline, CDR1 is SGHRS and CDR2 is YFSETQ. Trimming took 2 bases from V and 5 from J, leaving 10 bases between them. This CDR3 spans 14 amino acids.

The rearrangement uses TRBV28 and TRBJ1-2; maybe TRBD1 (5 bases). CDR3 length equals 15 residues. The germline V gene has CDR1 MDHEN and CDR2 SYDVKM. Trimming stripped 7 bases from V and 4 bases from J, with 19 bases between. The CDR3 bases are TGTGCCAGCACCTCCTCGGGGGGAAAAATCTATGGCTACACCTTC. Translating gives CASTSSGGKIYGYTF.

The gene calls are TRBV7-6 and TRBJ2-7, with D possibly TRBD2 on 6 matching bases. The CDR3 is 14 amino acids. V was shortened by 7 bases and J by 1 base, with 14 bases between the two germline ends. Per germline, CDR1 SGHVS and CDR2 FNYEAQ. DNA of the CDR3: TGTGCCAGCACCCAGGGCGGAGGGTCCTACGAGCAGTACTTC. Amino acids: CASTQGGGSYEQYF.